This T cell receptor beta chain was obtained from a study of T-cell reconstitution after alpha-beta-depleted transplantation in children. CDR3 length equals 15 residues. The germline V gene has CDR1 MNHEY and CDR2 SVGAGI. V dropped 0 bases and J dropped 5 bases, with 13 bases sitting between them. Unique molecular identifiers were incorporated when the TCRbeta library was constructed. TCRdb used MiXCR to reprocess the PCR reads, holding one entry per CDR3 protein. Here the sample spans about 980,000 distinct CDR3 sequences, 25% to 35% being singletons. This clonotype was observed a handful of times. Its antigen is undetermined. General observations from the study: About two months after transplant, alpha-beta T cells reportedly came from several hundred expanded graft clones. Surviving recipient cells, namely T cells and thymic progenitors, were the source of high day-60 TCRbeta diversity in some patients.

The input for sequencing was PBMCs, mostly from graft donor cells, taken 360 days after TCRalphabeta/CD19-depleted stem cell transplant. This sequence was found in a boy less than two years old who had a stem cell transplant for SCID, so the T cells may come from the graft donor. The chain employs TRBV6-5 and TRBJ1-2; D call uncertain. The CDR3 loop is CASSYSPTGFYGYTF. CDR3 DNA sequence: TGTGCCAGCAGTTACTCCCCGACCGGGTTTTATGGCTACACCTTC.